This T cell receptor (beta chain) derives from a study of T cell responses to AZD1222 COVID-19 vaccine. In regard to this clone: Its antigen is not identified.

Profiling relied on immunoSEQ multiplex PCR, and the TCRdb table lists in-frame clones only, not all of them. The sample lists approximately 110,000 clones, around nine tenths occurring once. Findings of the study overall: Unmutated variant regions are reportedly the target of nearly half of TCRs that are spike-specific.

The sequence was collected from an adult in good health. The specimen was peripheral blood, collected on day 0 of AZD1222 vaccination.

CDR3 sequence: CASSIEDASELFF. Written as DNA, the CDR3 is TGTGCCAGTAGTATAGAAGACGCCTCCGAGCTGTTTTTT. J is TRBJ2-2 and V is TRBV19; D gene unclear. The ends were cut back, 0 bases at V and 11 bases at J, with 10 bases in the middle. From germline, CDR1 is LNHDA and CDR2 SQIVND (reference sequence). This CDR3 is built from 13 residues. Looking up the rest from reference TRBV19 and TRBJ2-2 gives the full variable domain: DGGITQSPKYLFRKEGQNVTLSCEQNLNHDAMYWYRQDPGQGLRLIYYSQIVNDFQKGDIAEGYSVSREKKESFPLTVTSAQKNPTAFYLCASSIEDASELFFGEGSRLTVL.